A single sample gave rise to the 32 T cell receptor beta chains below, sequenced in a study of a mutant IDH1 vaccine in newly diagnosed glioma. The time point was: week 35, safety follow-up. Each dose delivered 300 ug of mutant IDH1 20-mer peptide subcutaneously with imiquimod. These TCRs are of unknown antigen specificity. Method: immunoSEQ multiplex PCR; TCRdb's copy keeps in-frame clones and lacks some. The table shows around 60,000 clones, with around 81% occurring only once. This specimen was PBMCs, taken from a glioma patient whose treatment included an IDH1 peptide vaccine. The receptors here all came from a man between 40 and 49 years old with glioma.

The V and J genes are TRBV6-6 and TRBJ2-5; 8 bases match TRBD2. Germline CDR1 MNHNY, CDR2 SVGAGI (reference sequence). The CDR3 sequence is 12 residues long. Trimming cost V 7 bases and J 5 bases; bases outside gene matches: 3. The CDR3 bases are TGTGCCAGCAAGAGCGGGAGTGAGACCCAGTACTTC. The encoded protein is CASKSGSETQYF.

The chain is built from TRBV10-3 and TRBJ1-3; 7 bases fit TRBD1. Trimming at V came to 3 bases and at J to 0 bases, leaving 5 bases not matched to a gene. Germline values: CDR1 ENHRY, CDR2 SYGVKD. This CDR3 contains 16 residues. This chain's CDR3 is CAISDPGQSSGNTIYF. CDR3 nucleotides: TGTGCCATCAGTGACCCGGGACAGTCCTCTGGAAACACCATATATTTT.

The genes are TRBV18 and TRBJ2-7, with TRBD1 matching 7 bases. J gave up 6 bases and V 3 bases, and 17 bases lay outside the gene matches. This CDR3 has 17 amino acids. CDR1 is KGHSH and CDR2 is LQKENI in the germline V gene. CDR3 nucleotide sequence: TGTGCCAGCTCACCTTCTACAGGGCAGGGGGTCATGGGCGAGCAGTACTTC. It codes for CASSPSTGQGVMGEQYF.

The chain combines TRBV29-1 with TRBJ2-7; 8 bases fit TRBD2. J lost 10 bases, V lost 2 bases, and 13 bases had no gene match. CDR1 is SQVTM and CDR2 is ANQGSEA in the germline V gene. This CDR3 region has 14 residues. This CDR3 is CSVERGARGGIQYF. The CDR3 nucleotides read TGCAGCGTTGAACGCGGGGCACGGGGGGGAATACAGTACTTC.

This clone was picked up a small number of times. The chain is built from TRBV5-6 and TRBJ2-7; 7 positions agree with TRBD2. Per germline, CDR1 SGHDT and CDR2 YYEEEE. The CDR3 has 16 residues. V trimming: 4 bases; J trimming: 7 bases; junction bases outside the gene matches: 17. The CDR3 region has the DNA TGTGCCAGCAGCACCCCCGGGACTATCTACTTCGGAGAGCAGTACTTC. This sequence encodes CASSTPGTIYFGEQYF.

The chain is built from TRBV4-3 and TRBJ2-3; D unresolved. Germline V CDR1 and CDR2: LGHNA, YSLEER. V was clipped by 4 bases and J by 4 bases, with 15 bases between them. This CDR3 contains 15 residues. CDR3 sequence reads: CASSPAVGRADTQYF. The CDR3 region has the DNA TGCGCCAGCAGCCCAGCTGTCGGCCGCGCAGATACGCAGTATTTT.

V gene TRBV25-1 combines with J gene TRBJ2-5; 7 nucleotides agree with TRBD1. Germline trimming cut 1 base from V and 2 bases from J; bases unmatched to any gene: 7. CDR3 length equals 16 residues. CDR1 and CDR2 from the germline V gene are MGHDK and SYGVNS. The DNA for the CDR3 is TGTGCCAGCAGTGAATGGATCCCGGGACAGCAAGAGACCCAGTACTTC. Translation: CASSEWIPGQQETQYF.

The gene calls are TRBV19 and TRBJ1-6; D remains unclear. CDR1 is LNHDA, CDR2 SQIVND, per germline (reference sequence). Trimming left V 3 bases short and J 10 bases short, with 13 bases between. This CDR3 region has 14 residues. The CDR3 reads CASSMWEGKSPLHF. The DNA of the CDR3 is TGTGCCAGTAGTATGTGGGAGGGAAAATCACCCCTCCACTTT.

This chain joins TRBV5-5 and TRBJ2-2; no definite D call. This CDR3 comprises 15 residues. With 1 base removed from V and 4 bases from J, the gap between germline ends came to 11 bases. Germline V gives CDR1 SGHKS, CDR2 YYEKEE (reference sequence). CDR3 residues: CASSLREAGTGELFF. CDR3 nucleotides: TGTGCCAGCAGCTTGAGGGAAGCCGGCACCGGGGAGCTGTTTTTT.

The V and J genes are TRBV7-2 and TRBJ1-1; TRBD1 matches at 8 bases. The trim removed 4 bases at V and 0 bases at J, leaving 4 bases unmatched. Germline V CDR1 and CDR2: SGHTA, FQGNSA. The CDR3 spans 15 residues. As DNA, the CDR3 is TGTGCCAGCAGCTCCACGACAGGGGTGAACACTGAAGCTTTCTTT. Translation gives CASSSTTGVNTEAFF. Full variable domain (outside the CDR3, taken from reference TRBV7-2 and TRBJ1-1): GAGVSQSPSNKVTEKGKDVELRCDPISGHTALYWYRQSLGQGLEFLIYFQGNSAPDKSGLPSDRFSAERTGGSVSTLTIQRTQQEDSAVYLCASSSTTGVNTEAFFGQGTRLTVV.

The V gene is TRBV27, the J gene TRBJ1-5, with no clear D. Between the trimmed V and J ends, which lost 7 bases and 6 bases, there was a span of 10 bases. This CDR3 is built from 12 residues. Germline loops: CDR1 MNHEY, CDR2 SMNVEV (reference sequence). The CDR3 region has the DNA TGTGCCAGCAAGGAAGGGAGTCAGCCCCAGCATTTT. It specifies CASKEGSQPQHF.

The table lists this clone with a few counts. The chain uses TRBV9 and TRBJ2-2; D is tentatively TRBD1 or TRBD2 (6 bases each). V was pared by 4 bases and J by 1 base, with 11 bases between. The CDR3 contains 15 residues. CDR1 is SGDLS, CDR2 YYNGEE, per germline. CDR3 bases: TGTGCCAGCAGCCGGGGGCAGAGGAACACCGGGGAGCTGTTTTTT. This translates into CASSRGQRNTGELFF.

The genes are TRBV9 and TRBJ1-1, with 9 bases matching TRBD1. In germline, CDR1 is SGDLS, CDR2 YYNGEE. The CDR3 runs 15 residues. V was pared by 4 bases and J by 4 bases, with 8 bases of the junction left unmatched. For the CDR3, the DNA is TGTGCCAGCAGCATCCAAGACAGGGGGACCACTGAAGCTTTCTTT. Its translation is CASSIQDRGTTEAFF.

The chain is built from TRBV27 and TRBJ2-7; D is perhaps TRBD1 or TRBD2 (7 bases each). The germline gives CDR1 MNHEY, CDR2 SMNVEV (reference sequence). The CDR3 spans 15 residues. V dropped 3 bases and J dropped 4 bases, with 16 bases sitting between them. In DNA form, the CDR3 reads TGTGCCAGCAGTTTTGCCAGGGGGGGGTCATACGAGCAGTACTTC. Translation: CASSFARGGSYEQYF.

The chain combines TRBV4-3 with TRBJ2-2; maybe TRBD1 (6 bases). The CDR3 has 16 residues. Germline assignment: CDR1 LGHNA and CDR2 YSLEER. V was clipped by 0 bases and J by 5 bases, with 13 bases between them. Written as DNA, the CDR3 is TGCGCCAGCAGCCAAGACAGGGGAACGTGGACCGGGGAGCTGTTTTTT. Its protein is CASSQDRGTWTGELFF.

The genes are TRBV15 and TRBJ1-2, with 7 bases aligning to TRBD1. CDR1 is LNHNV and CDR2 is YYDKDF in the germline V gene (reference sequence). The CDR3 consists of 14 residues. Trimming removed 5 bases from V and 0 bases from J; junction bases left unmatched: 3. The CDR3 bases are TGTGCCACCAGCGAGGACAGGCCTAACTATGGCTACACCTTC. This translates into CATSEDRPNYGYTF.

The gene calls are TRBV4-3 and TRBJ2-1; possibly TRBD2 for D (6 bases). The germline V gene encodes CDR1 LGHNA and CDR2 YSLEER. This CDR3 region has 15 residues. V dropped 3 bases and J dropped 4 bases, with 13 bases sitting between them. The CDR3 is CASSQRREAYNEQFF. CDR3 DNA sequence: TGCGCCAGCAGCCAGAGAAGGGAGGCTTACAATGAGCAGTTCTTC.

This rearrangement joins TRBV7-2 to TRBJ1-2; D gene uncertain. Trimming removed 1 base from V and 4 bases from J, with 7 bases in between. Germline CDR1 reads SGHTA; CDR2 reads FQGNSA. The CDR3 length is 13 residues. The CDR3 is CASSLETLYGYTF. The CDR3, as DNA: TGTGCCAGCAGCTTAGAGACACTCTATGGCTACACCTTC.

The chain joins TRBV15 to TRBJ2-5; weak D call: TRBD2 (5 bases). Near its end, the DNA agrees better with TRBJ2-7, so the J call may be wrong. Per the germline V gene, CDR1 is LNHNV and CDR2 is YYDKDF (reference sequence). The CDR3 has 15 amino acids. This CDR3 is CATSRAPGSSYEQYF. CDR3 coding DNA: TGTGCCACCAGCAGAGCCCCGGGGAGCTCCTACGAGCAGTACTTC.

The rearrangement links TRBV7-9 to TRBJ2-5; a weak D match, TRBD2 (6 bases). V was cut by 9 bases and J by 3 bases, with 8 bases left in between. This CDR3 is 11 amino acids long. CDR1 is SEHNR and CDR2 is FQNEAQ in the germline V gene (reference sequence). Here the CDR3 reads CASCGEETQYF. CDR3 in DNA: TGTGCCAGTTGCGGGGAAGAGACCCAGTACTTC.

V usage is TRBV18 and J usage is TRBJ2-7, with D maybe TRBD1 (5 bases). Trimming cost V 2 bases and J 1 base, with 9 bases left between them. The CDR3 has 14 amino acids. Germline CDR1 is KGHSH and CDR2 is LQKENI. The DNA of the CDR3 is TGTGCCAGCTCACCATTAGGGGCGTCCTACGAGCAGTACTTC. Encoded protein: CASSPLGASYEQYF. The full variable domain, in which reference TRBV18 and TRBJ2-7 provide the parts outside the CDR3, is NAGVMQNPRHLVRRRGQEARLRCSPMKGHSHVYWYRQLPEEGLKFMVYLQKENIIDESGMPKERFSAEFPKEGPSILRIQQVVRGDSAAYFCASSPLGASYEQYFGPGTRLTVT.

The chain combines TRBV5-6 with TRBJ2-1; TRBD1 aligns across 9 bases. V was pared by 4 bases and J by 7 bases, with 9 bases of the junction left unmatched. The V gene's germline CDR1 is SGHDT and CDR2 YYEEEE. This CDR3 comprises 15 residues. CDR3 bases: TGTGCCAGCAGCAGTACAGGGGGCAAGACAAATGAGCAGTTCTTC. Amino acids: CASSSTGGKTNEQFF. Full variable domain (missing parts from reference TRBV5-6 and TRBJ2-1): DAGVTQSPTHLIKTRGQQVTLRCSPKSGHDTVSWYQQALGQGPQFIFQYYEEEERQRGNFPDRFSGHQFPNYSSELNVNALLLGDSALYLCASSSTGGKTNEQFFGPGTRLTVL.

The CDR3 DNA reads as TGTGCCAGTAGTATAGACGCGCGAAGGGGCAGGACAGACTATGGCTACACCTTC. It yields the protein CASSIDARRGRTDYGYTF. The chain is built from TRBV19 and TRBJ1-2, with D possibly matching TRBD1 (6 bases). V lost 0 bases and J 3 bases, leaving 20 bases between the germline ends. The CDR3 is made up of 18 amino acids. Germline V lookup: CDR1 LNHDA, CDR2 SQIVND (reference sequence).

The chain carries TRBV27 and TRBJ2-5; 9 nucleotides align to TRBD2. This CDR3 spans 15 amino acids. The V and J ends lost 4 bases and 6 bases, in that order; junction bases with no gene match: 9. Germline V gene sequence: CDR1 MNHEY, CDR2 SMNVEV (reference sequence). CDR3 sequence reads: CASSSSRGGGKTQYF. DNA of the CDR3: TGTGCCAGCAGTTCATCGCGGGGGGGCGGAAAGACCCAGTACTTC.

The CDR3 DNA sequence: TGTGCCAGCAGCCCACCAATTGGACAGGGAGGAGCTTTCTTT. It is translated as CASSPPIGQGGAFF. The chain joins TRBV16 to TRBJ1-1; 8 nucleotides agree with TRBD1. V lost 4 bases and J lost 10; bases outside the gene matches: 11. This CDR3 has 14 amino acids. Germline CDR1 KGHSY, CDR2 FQNENV.

The chain employs TRBV15 and TRBJ1-2, with D perhaps TRBD1 (5 bases). V lost 0 bases and J 6 bases, leaving 11 bases between the germline ends. CDR1 is LNHNV, CDR2 YYDKDF, per germline (reference sequence). The CDR3 spans 14 residues. The CDR3 spells CATSREGQGNGYTF. CDR3 bases: TGTGCCACCAGCAGAGAAGGGCAGGGTAATGGCTACACCTTC. Complete variable domain (other parts from reference TRBV15 and TRBJ1-2): DAMVIQNPRYQVTQFGKPVTLSCSQTLNHNVMYWYQQKSSQAPKLLFHYYDKDFNNEADTPDNFQSRRPNTSFCFLDIRSPGLGDTAMYLCATSREGQGNGYTFGSGTRLTVV.

CDR3 protein: CASSTGGTRLGKLFF. The DNA of the CDR3 is TGTGCCAGCAGCACAGGGGGCACTCGGTTGGGAAAACTGTTTTTT. V usage is TRBV7-2 and J usage is TRBJ1-4; 9 positions match TRBD1. CDR3 length equals 15 residues. Germline-derived CDR1 and CDR2 are SGHTA and FQGNSA. After removal of 5 bases from V and 10 bases from J, the junction contained 11 bases not matched to a gene.

The chain is built from TRBV11-2 and TRBJ2-2, with D possibly TRBD2 on 5 matching bases. The V end was cut by 3 bases, the J end by 4 bases, with 9 bases between. There are 14 residues in the CDR3. Per germline, CDR1 SGHAT and CDR2 FQNNGV. CDR3 bases: TGTGCCAGCAGCTTCGGGGTAATCACCGGGGAGCTGTTTTTT. It codes for CASSFGVITGELFF.

As for this clone: The sample carries other DNA sequences with the same CDR3. V usage is TRBV7-2 and J usage is TRBJ2-5, with 8 positions matching TRBD1. The V and J ends lost 1 base and 2 bases, in that order; junction bases with no gene match: 3. Germline CDR1 SGHTA, CDR2 FQGNSA. The CDR3 loop spans 15 amino acids. The CDR3, as DNA: TGTGCCAGCAGCTTAGTGGACAGGGCTCAAGAGACCCAGTACTTC. It translates to CASSLVDRAQETQYF.

J is TRBJ1-3 and V is TRBV11-2; D may be TRBD1 (6 bases). The CDR3 loop spans 15 amino acids. The germline V and J ends were trimmed by 4 bases and 6 bases, with 16 bases remaining between them. CDR1 is SGHAT, CDR2 FQNNGV, per germline. Here the CDR3 reads CASSSGGRGLNTIYF. For the CDR3, the DNA is TGTGCCAGCAGCTCTGGGGGCAGGGGCCTAAACACCATATATTTT.

The count of this clone is one. This rearrangement joins TRBV6-6 to TRBJ2-7; D gene unclear. V lost 2 bases and J lost 3, with 5 bases in between. Germline V gene lookup returns CDR1 MNHNY and CDR2 SVGAGI (reference sequence). CDR3 length: 12 amino acids. CDR3 sequence (DNA): TGTGCCAGCAGTTACCCAGGCTACGAGCAGTACTTC. The encoded protein is CASSYPGYEQYF.

The chain combines TRBV18 with TRBJ2-7; TRBD1 matches 8 bases. This CDR3 contains 17 residues. V lost 3 bases to trimming and J lost 6 bases; unmatched junction nucleotides: 16. Germline-derived CDR1 and CDR2 are KGHSH and LQKENI. This CDR3 is CASSPRTGAGGPSEQYF. CDR3 DNA sequence: TGTGCCAGCTCACCTCGAACGGGGGCAGGGGGCCCGTCCGAGCAGTACTTC.